A single T cell receptor (beta chain) is shown here with its context. The target antigen is unknown. This sample is part of a study of OX40 agonist ivuxolimab in advanced cancers. Study-wide background: At doses from 0.01 to 10 mg/kg, patients were given intravenous ivuxolimab every 2 weeks. General study points: Researchers report that CD8+ T cells had, on average, more expanded clones than CD4+. Dose levels from 0.1 to 3.0 mg/kg saw CD4+ and CD8+ blood T cells expand clonally by week 6.

Profiling relied on immunoSEQ multiplex PCR, and the TCRdb table lists in-frame clones only, not all of them. The data show roughly 40,000 clones, with 70% to 90% seen just once and 12% held by the top ten. Patients were ineligible given autoimmune disease history or systemic immunosuppression. Trimming pared 4 bases from V and 4 bases from J, leaving 20 bases between. The germline V gene encodes CDR1 SGDLS and CDR2 YYNGEE. The CDR3 runs 16 residues. This sequence originates from an adult with an advanced solid tumor such as melanoma, head and neck, liver or kidney cancer. The V and J genes are TRBV9 and TRBJ1-2, with a tentative D call TRBD1 (5 bases). Here the sequenced sample was CD4+ or CD8+ T cells sorted from blood, taken in a trial of the OX40 agonist ivuxolimab. The CDR3 DNA sequence: TGTGCCAGCAGCCCACCCGGGGTACAGGTTGGCTATGGCTACACCTTC. Protein product: CASSPPGVQVGYGYTF.